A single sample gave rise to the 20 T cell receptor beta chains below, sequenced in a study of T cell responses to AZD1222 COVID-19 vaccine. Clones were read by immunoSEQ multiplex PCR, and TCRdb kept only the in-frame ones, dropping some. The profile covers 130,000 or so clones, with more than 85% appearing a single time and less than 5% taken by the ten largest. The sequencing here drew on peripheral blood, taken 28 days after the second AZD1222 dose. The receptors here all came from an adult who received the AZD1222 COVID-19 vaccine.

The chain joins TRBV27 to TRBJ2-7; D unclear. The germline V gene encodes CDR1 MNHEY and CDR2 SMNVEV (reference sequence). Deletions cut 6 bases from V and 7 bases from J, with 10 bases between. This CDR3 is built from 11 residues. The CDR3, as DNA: TGTGCCAGCAGCAGAGGTTGGGAGCAGTACTTC. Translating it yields CASSRGWEQYF.

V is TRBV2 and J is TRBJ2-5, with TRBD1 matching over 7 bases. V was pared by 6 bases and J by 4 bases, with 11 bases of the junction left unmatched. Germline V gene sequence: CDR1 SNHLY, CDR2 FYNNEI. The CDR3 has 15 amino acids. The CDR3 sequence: CASRDSGTVIETQYF. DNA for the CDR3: TGTGCCAGCAGAGACTCCGGGACAGTTATAGAGACCCAGTACTTC.

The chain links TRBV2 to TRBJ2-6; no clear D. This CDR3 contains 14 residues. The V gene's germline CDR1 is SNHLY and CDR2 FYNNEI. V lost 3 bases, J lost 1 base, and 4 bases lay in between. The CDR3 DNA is TGTGCCAGCAGTGACCGGTCTGGGGCCAACGTCCTGACTTTC. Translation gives CASSDRSGANVLTF.

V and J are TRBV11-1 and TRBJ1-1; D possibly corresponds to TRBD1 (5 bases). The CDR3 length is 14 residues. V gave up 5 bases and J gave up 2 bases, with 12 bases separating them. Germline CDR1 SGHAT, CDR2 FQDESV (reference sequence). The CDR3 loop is CASSPPGGNTEAFF. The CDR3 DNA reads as TGTGCCAGCAGCCCCCCCGGGGGAAACACTGAAGCTTTCTTT.

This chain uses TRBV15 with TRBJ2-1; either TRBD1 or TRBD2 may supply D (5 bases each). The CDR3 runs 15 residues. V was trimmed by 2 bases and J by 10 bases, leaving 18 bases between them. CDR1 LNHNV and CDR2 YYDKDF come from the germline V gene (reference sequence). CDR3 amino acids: CATSRRQGPHGEQFF. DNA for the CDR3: TGTGCCACCAGCAGAAGGCAGGGACCACACGGGGAGCAGTTCTTC.

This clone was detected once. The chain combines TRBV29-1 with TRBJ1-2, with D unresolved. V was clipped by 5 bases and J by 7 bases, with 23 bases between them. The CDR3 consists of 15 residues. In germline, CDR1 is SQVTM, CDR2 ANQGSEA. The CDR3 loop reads CSVTSRRADMVGYTF. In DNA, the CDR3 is TGCAGCGTTACTTCGCGAAGGGCAGACATGGTTGGCTACACCTTC. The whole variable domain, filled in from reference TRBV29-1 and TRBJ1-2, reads SAVISQKPSRDICQRGTSLTIQCQVDSQVTMMFWYRQQPGQSLTLIATANQGSEATYESGFVIDKFPISRPNLTFSTLTVSNMSPEDSSIYLCSVTSRRADMVGYTFGSGTRLTVV.

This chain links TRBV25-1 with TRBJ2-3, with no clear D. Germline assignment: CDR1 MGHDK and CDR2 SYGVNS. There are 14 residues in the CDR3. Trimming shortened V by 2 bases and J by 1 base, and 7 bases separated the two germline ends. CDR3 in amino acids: CASSEKARTDTQYF. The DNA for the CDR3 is TGTGCCAGCAGTGAAAAGGCCCGCACAGATACGCAGTATTTT.

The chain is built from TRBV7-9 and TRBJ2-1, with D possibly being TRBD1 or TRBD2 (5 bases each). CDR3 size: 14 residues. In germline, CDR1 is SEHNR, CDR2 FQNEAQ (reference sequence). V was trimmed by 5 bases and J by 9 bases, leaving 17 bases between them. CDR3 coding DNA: TGTGCCAGCAGCCAGACAGTACAGAGCGGTGAGCAGTTCTTC. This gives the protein CASSQTVQSGEQFF.

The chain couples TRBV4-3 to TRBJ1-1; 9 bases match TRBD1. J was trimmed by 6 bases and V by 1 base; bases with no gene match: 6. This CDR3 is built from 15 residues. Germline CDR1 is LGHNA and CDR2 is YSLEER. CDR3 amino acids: CASSQGPGQGAEAFF. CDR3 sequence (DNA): TGCGCCAGCAGCCAAGGACCGGGACAGGGCGCTGAAGCTTTCTTT.

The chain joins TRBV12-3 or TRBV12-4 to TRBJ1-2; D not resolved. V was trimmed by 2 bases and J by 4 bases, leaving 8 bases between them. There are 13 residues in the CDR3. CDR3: CASSLSRTYGYTF. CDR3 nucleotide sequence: TGTGCCAGCAGTTTAAGCAGGACCTATGGCTACACCTTC.

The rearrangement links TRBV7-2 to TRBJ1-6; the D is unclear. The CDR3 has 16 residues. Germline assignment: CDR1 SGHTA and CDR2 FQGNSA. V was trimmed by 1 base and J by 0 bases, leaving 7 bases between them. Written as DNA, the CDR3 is TGTGCCAGCAGCTTAGGGAGAAACTCCTATAATTCACCCCTCCACTTT. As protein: CASSLGRNSYNSPLHF.

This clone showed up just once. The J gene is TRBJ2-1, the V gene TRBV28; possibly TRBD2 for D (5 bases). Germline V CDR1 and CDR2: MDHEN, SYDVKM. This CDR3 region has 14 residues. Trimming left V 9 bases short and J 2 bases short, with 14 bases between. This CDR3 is CASDDSGTYNEQFF. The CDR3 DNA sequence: TGTGCCAGTGATGATTCGGGGACCTACAATGAGCAGTTCTTC.

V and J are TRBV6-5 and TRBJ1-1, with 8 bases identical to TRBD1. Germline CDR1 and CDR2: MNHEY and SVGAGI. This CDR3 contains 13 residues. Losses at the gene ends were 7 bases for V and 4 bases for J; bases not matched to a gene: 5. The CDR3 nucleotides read TGTGCCAGCACTCCAACAGGGGGCACTGAAGCTTTCTTT. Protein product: CASTPTGGTEAFF.

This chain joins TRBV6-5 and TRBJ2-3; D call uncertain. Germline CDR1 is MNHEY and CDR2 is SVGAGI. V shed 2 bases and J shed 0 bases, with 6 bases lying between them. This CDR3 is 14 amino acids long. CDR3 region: CASSYAVSTDTQYF. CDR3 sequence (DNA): TGTGCCAGCAGTTACGCTGTCAGCACAGATACGCAGTATTTT.

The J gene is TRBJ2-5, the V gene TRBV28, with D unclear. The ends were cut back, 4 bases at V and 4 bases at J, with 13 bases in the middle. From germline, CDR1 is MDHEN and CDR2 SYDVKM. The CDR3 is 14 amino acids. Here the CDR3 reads CASSSPERIETQYF. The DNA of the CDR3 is TGTGCCAGCAGTTCCCCCGAGAGGATAGAGACCCAGTACTTC. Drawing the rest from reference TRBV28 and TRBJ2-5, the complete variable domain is DVKVTQSSRYLVKRTGEKVFLECVQDMDHENMFWYRQDPGLGLRLIYFSYDVKMKEKGDIPEGYSVSREKKERFSLILESASTNQTSMYLCASSSPERIETQYFGPGTRLLVL.

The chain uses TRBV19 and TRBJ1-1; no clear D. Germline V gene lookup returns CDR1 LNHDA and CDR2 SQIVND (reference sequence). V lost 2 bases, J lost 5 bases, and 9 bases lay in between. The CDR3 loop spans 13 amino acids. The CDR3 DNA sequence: TGTGCCAGTAGTATAAGCAGTAGGACTGAAGCTTTCTTT. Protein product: CASSISSRTEAFF.

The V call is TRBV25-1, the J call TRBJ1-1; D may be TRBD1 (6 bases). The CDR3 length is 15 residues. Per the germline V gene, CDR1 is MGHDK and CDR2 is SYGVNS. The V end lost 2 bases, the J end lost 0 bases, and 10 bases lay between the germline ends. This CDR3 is CASSEGRGMNTEAFF. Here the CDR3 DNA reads TGTGCCAGCAGTGAAGGGAGGGGGATGAACACTGAAGCTTTCTTT.

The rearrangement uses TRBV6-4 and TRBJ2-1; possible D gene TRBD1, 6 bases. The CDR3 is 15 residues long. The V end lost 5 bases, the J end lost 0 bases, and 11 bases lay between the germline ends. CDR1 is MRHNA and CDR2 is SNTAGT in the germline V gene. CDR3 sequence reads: CASSRQESSYNEQFF. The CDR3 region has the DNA TGTGCCAGCAGTCGACAGGAGAGCTCCTACAATGAGCAGTTCTTC.

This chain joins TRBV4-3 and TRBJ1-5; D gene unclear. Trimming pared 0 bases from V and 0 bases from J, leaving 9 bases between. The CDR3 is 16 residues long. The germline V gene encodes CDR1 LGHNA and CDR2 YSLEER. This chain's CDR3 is CASSQDHRHSNQPQHF. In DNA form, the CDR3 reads TGCGCCAGCAGCCAAGATCATAGACATAGCAATCAGCCCCAGCATTTT.

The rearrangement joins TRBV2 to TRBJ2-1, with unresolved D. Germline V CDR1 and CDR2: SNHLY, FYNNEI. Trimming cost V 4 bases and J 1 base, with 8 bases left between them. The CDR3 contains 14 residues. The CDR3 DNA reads TGTGCCAGCAGTGGCTTGGGGTCCTACAATGAGCAGTTCTTC. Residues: CASSGLGSYNEQFF.